This T cell receptor beta chain was recovered during a study of CXCR3-negative and CXCR3-positive naive CD8 T cells. Study background: The dataset comprises 120 million to 150 million TRB reads in total, with about 1.5 +/- 0.3 million reads per library.

The libraries of TRB cDNA were prepared using 5' RACE with UMI labels. TCRdb re-called the 5' RACE reads and catalogs CDR3 proteins one per entry, DNA excluded. The sample data list more than 20,000 distinct CDR3 sequences. General study points: Memory cells showed distinct TRBV-TRBJ patterns, while the two naive subsets matched. CXCR3-positive naive cells carried more hydrophobic TRB CDR3s than CXCR3-negative ones. Diversity ran similarly high across both naive subsets but far lower in memory CD8+ cells.

A note on this clonotype: The antigen remains undetermined.

CDR3 length: 20 residues. The germline CDR1 and CDR2 sequences are SGHNT and YENEEA. This clonotype was sampled from a human donor in good health. Some clones in this sample may be carry-over from other donors' samples. The sequenced sample was naive CXCR3- CD8+ T cells from blood. Subset defined: CD45RO-CCR7+CD27+CD95- naive CD8+ T cells lacking CXCR3 (TNR3-). The J gene is TRBJ2-1, the V gene TRBV11-3; TCRdb's assignment of TRBD1 cannot be checked, as there is no DNA. The CDR3 region is CASSRGPAQTGGLWYNEQFF.